Below, 17 T cell receptor beta chains from the same sample are listed, as sequenced in a study of blood T cell repertoires in COVID-19. Generated by immunoSEQ multiplex PCR, the TCRdb table keeps only in-frame clones and is missing some. The data hold about 300,000 clones, with approximately 90% observed a single time. Source material: peripheral blood. The origin of the receptors is a woman aged 45-65 years with COVID-19, enrolled during active disease.

This chain uses TRBV9 with TRBJ2-3, with D possibly TRBD2 on 6 matching bases. Deletions cut 2 bases from V and 1 base from J, with 8 bases between. This CDR3 spans 14 amino acids. CDR1 is SGDLS and CDR2 is YYNGEE in the germline V gene. The CDR3 here is CASSVGLRTDTQYF. DNA of the CDR3: TGTGCCAGCAGCGTGGGACTTCGCACAGATACGCAGTATTTT.

This chain connects TRBV11-2 to TRBJ1-6, with D possibly being TRBD1 (5 bases). CDR3 length equals 13 residues. Per germline, CDR1 SGHAT and CDR2 FQNNGV. The V gene lost 3 bases and the J gene lost 10 bases, with 10 bases spanning the gap. The CDR3 here is CASSFGTGSPLHF. The CDR3 nucleotides are TGTGCCAGCAGCTTCGGCACAGGCTCACCCCTCCACTTT.

This rearrangement joins TRBV7-9 to TRBJ2-1, with 7 bases lining up with TRBD1. CDR1 is SEHNR, CDR2 FQNEAQ, per germline (reference sequence). The CDR3 sequence is 13 residues long. Trimming took 1 base from V and 7 from J; bases not matched to a gene: 1. The CDR3 here is CASSLEGANEQFF. In nucleotides, the CDR3 is TGTGCCAGCAGCTTAGAGGGGGCGAATGAGCAGTTCTTC. Combining the CDR3 with reference TRBV7-9 and TRBJ2-1 gives the whole variable domain DTGVSQNPRHKITKRGQNVTFRCDPISEHNRLYWYRQTLGQGPEFLTYFQNEAQLEKSRLLSDRFSAERPKGSFSTLEIQRTEQGDSAMYLCASSLEGANEQFFGPGTRLTVL.

CDR3 sequence reads: CASSPRDRGFETQYF. In DNA, the CDR3 is TGTGCCAGTAGTCCCCGGGACAGGGGGTTTGAGACCCAGTACTTC. The chain is built from TRBV19 and TRBJ2-5; 11 nucleotides match TRBD1. V was pared by 5 bases and J by 5 bases, with 7 bases of the junction left unmatched. CDR1 and CDR2 (germline): LNHDA, SQIVND (reference sequence). This CDR3 has 15 residues.

This clone has just one count. This chain joins TRBV11-2 and TRBJ2-7; tentative D call: TRBD2 (6 bases). The germline gives CDR1 SGHAT, CDR2 FQNNGV. The CDR3 runs 18 residues. Trimming left V 1 base short and J 4 bases short, with 23 bases between. The CDR3 region is CASSLGWNAGGNGYEQYF. The CDR3 region has the DNA TGTGCCAGCAGCTTAGGGTGGAACGCGGGCGGGAATGGTTACGAGCAGTACTTC.

Only one count was recorded for this clone. The J gene is TRBJ2-7, the V gene TRBV2; no clear D. V lost 8 bases, J lost 1 base, and 12 bases lay in between. The CDR3 has 13 residues. In germline, CDR1 is SNHLY, CDR2 FYNNEI. CDR3 sequence reads: CASLFPPSYEQYF. The CDR3 DNA is TGTGCCAGCCTCTTTCCTCCGTCCTACGAGCAGTACTTC. Full variable domain (missing parts from reference TRBV2 and TRBJ2-7): EPEVTQTPSHQVTQMGQEVILRCVPISNHLYFYWYRQILGQKVEFLVSFYNNEISEKSEIFDDQFSVERPDGSNFTLKIRSTKLEDSAMYFCASLFPPSYEQYFGPGTRLTVT.

This clone has just a few counts. J is TRBJ1-4 and V is TRBV4-1, with 8 bases aligning to TRBD1. CDR3 length: 16 amino acids. V lost 5 bases to trimming and J lost 0 bases; unmatched junction nucleotides: 5. Germline CDR1 and CDR2: MGHRA and YSYEKL. The CDR3 sequence is CASSGQQGATNEKLFF. In DNA form, the CDR3 reads TGCGCCAGCAGCGGACAACAGGGGGCAACTAATGAAAAACTGTTTTTT.

This chain joins TRBV2 and TRBJ2-5; 11 bases line up with TRBD2. This CDR3 spans 15 amino acids. Trimming removed 6 bases from V and 3 bases from J; junction bases left unmatched: 6. CDR1 and CDR2 (germline): SNHLY, FYNNEI. CDR3 residues: CASSKNSGREETQYF. CDR3 bases: TGTGCCAGCAGCAAAAATAGCGGGAGGGAAGAGACCCAGTACTTC.

In this sample, this clone turned up a few times. The chain links TRBV6-5 to TRBJ2-3; the match to TRBD2 covers 7 bases. Losses at the gene ends were 4 bases for V and 5 bases for J; bases not matched to a gene: 6. Germline CDR1 reads MNHEY; CDR2 reads SVGAGI. This CDR3 comprises 14 residues. CDR3 in amino acids: CASSLSGLKDTQYF. In DNA, the CDR3 is TGTGCCAGCAGTTTATCGGGACTAAAAGATACGCAGTATTTT.

This sequence joins TRBV5-4 and TRBJ2-4; D possibly corresponds to TRBD2 (5 bases). The CDR3 sequence is 15 residues long. V was pared by 1 base and J by 1 base, with 9 bases between. The germline V gene has CDR1 SGHNT and CDR2 YYREEE (reference sequence). CDR3 sequence reads: CASSLIGSAKNIQYF. Here the CDR3 DNA reads TGTGCCAGCAGCTTGATAGGGAGCGCCAAAAACATTCAGTACTTC.

Only one count was recorded for this clone. The chain has TRBV6-2 or TRBV6-3 and TRBJ1-2, with 7 bases lining up with TRBD1. There are 14 residues in the CDR3. The J segment lost 3 bases and the V segment lost 5 bases, leaving 6 bases of the junction unmatched. In germline, CDR1 is MNHEY, CDR2 SVGEGT. The CDR3 region has the DNA TGTGCCAGCAGTACTACCAGGGGGGACTATGGCTACACCTTC. The encoded protein is CASSTTRGDYGYTF.

The V gene is TRBV11-3, the J gene TRBJ2-3; TRBD1 might be the D (5 bases). With 5 bases removed from V and 6 bases from J, the gap between germline ends came to 9 bases. The CDR3 extends over 12 amino acids. Germline CDR1 SGHNT, CDR2 YENEEA. The CDR3, as DNA: TGTGCCAGCAGCGCTGGGGCGGATACGCAGTATTTT. Encoded protein: CASSAGADTQYF.

This chain uses TRBV18 with TRBJ1-2, with 8 positions matching TRBD1. There are 14 residues in the CDR3. V shed 5 bases, J shed 8 bases, and the junction held 10 bases outside the gene matches. Germline V gene sequence: CDR1 KGHSH, CDR2 LQKENI. Here the CDR3 reads CASSSRQGQGGYTF. CDR3 DNA: TGTGCCAGCTCATCCCGACAGGGGCAGGGGGGCTACACCTTC.

V gene TRBV6-5 combines with J gene TRBJ2-7; 8 bases match TRBD1. V shed 6 bases and J 3 bases; nucleotides not matched to a gene: 10. CDR3 length: 15 amino acids. Germline loops: CDR1 MNHEY, CDR2 SVGAGI. CDR3 DNA: TGTGCCAGCAGCCTAATCGGACAGGGCGGCTACGAGCAGTACTTC. Translated: CASSLIGQGGYEQYF.

This clone was detected once. The chain couples TRBV30 to TRBJ1-4; D perhaps matches TRBD1 (6 bases). The CDR3 is 15 residues long. Trimming left V 5 bases short and J 0 bases short, with 13 bases between. Germline V lookup: CDR1 GTSNPN, CDR2 SVGIG (reference sequence). The CDR3 region is CAWQSGATTNEKLFF. Written as DNA, the CDR3 is TGTGCCTGGCAATCAGGGGCCACAACTAATGAAAAACTGTTTTTT.

The rearrangement joins TRBV2 to TRBJ1-1; no clear D. Trimming took 6 bases from V and 6 from J, leaving 14 bases between them. There are 13 residues in the CDR3. The germline V gene has CDR1 SNHLY and CDR2 FYNNEI. CDR3 loop: CASRLQSFAEAFF. CDR3 nucleotides: TGTGCCAGCAGATTACAGAGTTTCGCTGAAGCTTTCTTT.

J is TRBJ1-3 and V is TRBV20-1, with D unresolved. V lost 3 bases and J 4 bases, leaving 4 bases between the germline ends. Germline-derived CDR1 and CDR2 are DFQATT and SNEGSKA (reference sequence). This CDR3 region has 11 residues. The CDR3 spells CSARQGNTIYF. The CDR3 nucleotides read TGCAGTGCTAGGCAGGGAAACACCATATATTTT.